This T cell receptor (beta chain) was profiled in a study of radiation and T cells in renal cell carcinoma. Study at large: Nephrectomy followed 15 Gy stereotactic body radiation by 4 weeks.

Study-wide results and limits: From baseline, blood top tumor clonotypes peaked at 2 weeks post-radiation. No pretreatment tumor biopsies were available for baseline clonotypes.

The assay was immunoSEQ multiplex PCR, and TCRdb's table has in-frame clones only and misses some. Of 40,000 to 60,000 clones in the sample, 75% to 85% were seen once. Regarding this clone: What it recognizes is unknown.

This CDR3 contains 14 residues. Per the germline V gene, CDR1 is MNHNS and CDR2 is SASEGT. Trimming took 5 bases from V and 5 from J; bases not matched to a gene: 7. Noted time point: blood 2 weeks post-SBRT. Treatment: 15 Gy SBRT to primary tumor, nephrectomy 4 weeks later. This rearrangement joins TRBV6-1 to TRBJ2-7; TRBD1 aligns across 9 bases. This receptor was taken from a woman aged 65 to 85 with renal cell carcinoma. This material consisted of blood, taken from a patient whose treatment included radiotherapy and nephrectomy. The CDR3 sequence: CASSPTGGGHEQYF. DNA of the CDR3: TGTGCCAGCAGTCCTACAGGGGGCGGGCACGAGCAGTACTTC.